Below, 30 T cell receptor beta chains from the same sample are listed, as sequenced in a study of cytomegalovirus exposure and HLA in healthy donors. It was with 60 Vbeta and 13 Jbeta primers that the PCR ran. TCRdb's table, derived via immunoSEQ multiplex PCR, lists solely in-frame clones and lacks some. The sample has over 250,000 clones, 86% seen once; the top ten hold 3% to 4%. Sequences were obtained from PBMCs. The receptors here all came from a man aged 35-49 years in good health and CMV-seropositive.

The chain combines TRBV5-1 with TRBJ2-1, with a weak D call TRBD2 (5 bases). Trimming pared 0 bases from V and 7 bases from J, leaving 11 bases between. Germline loops: CDR1 SGHRS, CDR2 YFSETQ. The CDR3 is 14 residues long. In nucleotides, the CDR3 is TGCGCCAGCAGCTTGGAACCTGAGGGAAATGAGCAGTTCTTC. It yields the protein CASSLEPEGNEQFF. The whole variable domain, filled in from reference TRBV5-1 and TRBJ2-1, reads KAGVTQTPRYLIKTRGQQVTLSCSPISGHRSVSWYQQTPGQGLQFLFEYFSETQRNKGNFPGRFSGRQFSNSRSEMNVSTLELGDSALYLCASSLEPEGNEQFFGPGTRLTVL.

This clone was seen only a few times. J is TRBJ2-2 and V is TRBV7-9; 8 nucleotides agree with TRBD1. V lost 5 bases to trimming and J lost 4 bases; unmatched junction nucleotides: 6. Looked up from germline, CDR1 is SEHNR and CDR2 is FQNEAQ (reference sequence). CDR3 length: 15 residues. DNA for the CDR3: TGTGCCAGCAGCCCCCGGACAGGGAGCACCGGGGAGCTGTTTTTT. This sequence encodes CASSPRTGSTGELFF.

The gene calls are TRBV9 and TRBJ2-2; perhaps TRBD1 as D (5 bases). The germline CDR1 and CDR2 sequences are SGDLS and YYNGEE. The V and J ends lost 4 bases and 0 bases respectively, with 13 bases between them. The CDR3 consists of 16 residues. The CDR3 coding sequence is TGTGCCAGCAGCCCGGAGACAGATCCGAACACCGGGGAGCTGTTTTTT. Translation gives CASSPETDPNTGELFF.

The V gene is TRBV6-5, the J gene TRBJ2-1, with D tentatively TRBD2 (5 bases). The CDR3 loop spans 15 amino acids. With 0 bases removed from V and 2 bases from J, the gap between germline ends came to 8 bases. Germline CDR1 and CDR2: MNHEY and SVGAGI. The CDR3 coding sequence is TGTGCCAGCAGTTACTCGAGGGCAGCCTACAATGAGCAGTTCTTC. Protein sequence: CASSYSRAAYNEQFF.

This clone appeared a few times. The chain recombines TRBV5-1 with TRBJ2-7; TRBD2 matches 9 bases. V shed 4 bases and J 3 bases; nucleotides not matched to a gene: 5. The germline V gene encodes CDR1 SGHRS and CDR2 YFSETQ. This CDR3 contains 14 residues. Here the CDR3 reads CASSRRTSDYEQYF. The CDR3, as DNA: TGCGCCAGCAGCCGGAGGACTAGCGACTACGAGCAGTACTTC.

The chain employs TRBV6-6 and TRBJ1-3; 7 bases are a match to TRBD1. This CDR3 has 14 amino acids. Trimming cost V 5 bases and J 9 bases; bases outside gene matches: 10. From germline, CDR1 is MNHNY and CDR2 SVGAGI (reference sequence). The CDR3 spells CASSLGTVEGTIYF. The CDR3 DNA follows: TGTGCCAGCAGTCTTGGGACAGTAGAAGGCACCATATATTTT.

This clone appeared a single time. The rearrangement uses TRBV7-2 and TRBJ2-2; weak D call: TRBD1 (5 bases). Per the germline V gene, CDR1 is SGHTA and CDR2 is FQGNSA. The germline V and J ends were trimmed by 2 bases and 1 base, with 11 bases remaining between them. This CDR3 has 16 amino acids. CDR3 sequence (DNA): TGTGCCAGCAGCTTACAGGGATCTGTGAACACCGGGGAGCTGTTTTTT. Translation gives CASSLQGSVNTGELFF. Together with reference TRBV7-2 and TRBJ2-2, the CDR3 gives the full variable domain: GAGVSQSPSNKVTEKGKDVELRCDPISGHTALYWYRQSLGQGLEFLIYFQGNSAPDKSGLPSDRFSAERTGGSVSTLTIQRTQQEDSAVYLCASSLQGSVNTGELFFGEGSRLTVL.

The chain is built from TRBV19 and TRBJ1-5, with D possibly being TRBD1 (6 bases). V lost 4 bases and J 6 bases, leaving 19 bases between the germline ends. This CDR3 contains 16 residues. The germline V gene has CDR1 LNHDA and CDR2 SQIVND (reference sequence). CDR3 sequence (DNA): TGTGCCAGTAGTACCCGGCGGTCAGGGGCGGGTCAGCCCCAGCATTTT. This translates into CASSTRRSGAGQPQHF.

This clone was observed once. The CDR3 coding sequence is TGTGCCAGCAGCTTATTTACTAGCGGATACAATGAGCAGTTCTTC. It yields the protein CASSLFTSGYNEQFF. V is TRBV13 and J is TRBJ2-1; 8 nucleotides align to TRBD2. Germline V gene data show CDR1 as PRHDT and CDR2 as FYEKMQ (reference sequence). Unmatched junction bases numbered 4, after V lost 2 bases and J lost 4 bases. This CDR3 spans 15 amino acids.

The V gene is TRBV7-8, the J gene TRBJ1-5, with D possibly being TRBD1 (6 bases). This CDR3 is 13 amino acids long. Between the trimmed V and J ends, which lost 3 bases and 4 bases, there was a span of 7 bases. CDR1 and CDR2 from the germline V gene are SGHVS and FQNEAQ. The CDR3 nucleotides read TGTGCCAGCAGCTTGGACAGAAATCAGCCCCAGCATTTT. Amino acids: CASSLDRNQPQHF.

The gene calls are TRBV6-6 and TRBJ2-1; 7 bases match TRBD2. The length of the CDR3 is 15 residues. CDR1 is MNHNY and CDR2 is SVGAGI in the germline V gene (reference sequence). Trimming removed 2 bases from V and 3 bases from J; junction bases left unmatched: 4. The CDR3 DNA reads as TGTGCCAGCAGTTACCTGGGGGAGGGCTACAATGAGCAGTTCTTC. It yields the protein CASSYLGEGYNEQFF.

The chain links TRBV10-1 to TRBJ1-6, with a weak D call TRBD1 (6 bases). CDR1 and CDR2 (germline): WNHNN, SYGVQD (reference sequence). V dropped 7 bases and J dropped 3 bases, with 16 bases sitting between them. The CDR3 runs to 16 residues. The CDR3 spells CASIQDRHLYNSPLHF. The CDR3 DNA reads TGCGCCAGCATCCAGGACAGACATCTCTATAATTCACCCCTCCACTTT.

The V gene is TRBV27, the J gene TRBJ2-7, with 9 bases that match TRBD2. V dropped 8 bases and J dropped 3; count of bases not matched to a gene: 8. The CDR3 runs 14 residues. Germline V gene data show CDR1 as MNHEY and CDR2 as SMNVEV (reference sequence). The chain's CDR3 is CASAWGREGYEQYF. DNA of the CDR3: TGTGCCAGCGCCTGGGGGCGGGAGGGCTACGAGCAGTACTTC.

This sequence joins TRBV28 and TRBJ2-1; D might be TRBD2 (6 bases). Germline lookup yields CDR1 MDHEN and CDR2 SYDVKM. This CDR3 has 13 residues. The V gene lost 8 bases and the J gene lost 2 bases, with 10 bases spanning the gap. CDR3 DNA: TGTGCCAGCCGCCGGAGGGCCTACAATGAGCAGTTCTTC. The encoded protein is CASRRRAYNEQFF.

This clone appeared a single time. Germline is not matched at one junction end, which may reflect a read error. This chain links TRBV7-7 with TRBJ2-1; 14 nucleotides agree with TRBD2. The CDR3 contains 15 residues. CDR1 SSHAT and CDR2 FNYEAQ come from the germline V gene (reference sequence). CDR3 DNA: TGTGCTAGCAGCCAAGGGACTAGCGGGAGTAATGAGCAGTTCTTC. It translates to CASSQGTSGSNEQFF.

The V gene is TRBV4-2, the J gene TRBJ2-5; D is possibly TRBD2 (7 bases). Trimming shortened V by 4 bases and J by 1 base, and 13 bases separated the two germline ends. This CDR3 is built from 15 residues. The V gene's germline CDR1 is LGHNA and CDR2 YNFKEQ. The CDR3: CASSPPGGAQETQYF. For the CDR3, the DNA is TGTGCCAGCAGCCCCCCGGGGGGCGCCCAAGAGACCCAGTACTTC.

The V and J genes are TRBV27 and TRBJ2-3, with 7 bases that match TRBD2. The CDR3 has 15 residues. Germline V gene lookup returns CDR1 MNHEY and CDR2 SMNVEV (reference sequence). V was pared by 8 bases and J by 5 bases, with 13 bases of the junction left unmatched. CDR3 residues: CASWSGKYVVDTQYF. The CDR3 DNA sequence: TGTGCCAGCTGGAGCGGGAAGTATGTGGTAGATACGCAGTATTTT.

The genes are TRBV30 and TRBJ1-1; TRBD1 matches at 7 bases. This CDR3 spans 15 amino acids. Germline V gene lookup returns CDR1 GTSNPN and CDR2 SVGIG (reference sequence). V was clipped by 2 bases and J by 5 bases; unmatched bases: 11. The CDR3 is CAWSTGTVRRTEAFF. The CDR3 DNA is TGTGCCTGGAGTACGGGGACAGTTCGTAGGACTGAAGCTTTCTTT.

This clone has a handful of counts. The chain employs TRBV7-6 and TRBJ1-5, with D possibly TRBD1 on 5 matching bases. The V and J ends lost 4 bases and 6 bases respectively, with 13 bases between them. The CDR3 is 14 residues long. Germline V gives CDR1 SGHVS, CDR2 FNYEAQ. CDR3 in amino acids: CASSSSGGRQPQHF. The CDR3 DNA is TGTGCCAGCAGCTCCTCGGGGGGACGTCAGCCCCAGCATTTT.

V usage is TRBV6-1 and J usage is TRBJ2-1, with D hard to call. This CDR3 has 15 residues. V gave up 2 bases and J gave up 0 bases, with 8 bases separating them. Germline-derived CDR1 and CDR2 are MNHNS and SASEGT. The CDR3 here is CASSEPLSSYNEQFF. CDR3 DNA: TGTGCCAGCAGTGAACCGCTGAGCTCCTACAATGAGCAGTTCTTC.

The rearrangement uses TRBV6-6 and TRBJ2-1, with 9 positions matching TRBD2. The CDR3 contains 16 residues. CDR1 is MNHNY, CDR2 SVGAGI, per germline (reference sequence). V was clipped by 10 bases and J by 2 bases; unmatched bases: 12. The CDR3: CATFTSGRRAYNEQFF. DNA for the CDR3: TGTGCCACATTCACTAGCGGGCGTAGAGCCTACAATGAGCAGTTCTTC.

This clone was seen only a few times. The CDR3 here is CASSPAGTGSGNTIYF. CDR3 nucleotide sequence: TGTGCCAGCAGCCCCGCCGGGACAGGGTCTGGAAACACCATATATTTT. The V call is TRBV7-9, the J call TRBJ1-3; the match to TRBD1 covers 9 bases. Germline CDR1 SEHNR, CDR2 FQNEAQ (reference sequence). This CDR3 contains 16 residues. The V gene end was trimmed by 5 bases and the J gene end by 1 base; junction bases not matched to a gene: 6.

The rearrangement uses TRBV30 and TRBJ1-5; D is perhaps TRBD1 (5 bases). There are 14 residues in the CDR3. Germline V gene data show CDR1 as GTSNPN and CDR2 as SVGIG (reference sequence). With 1 base removed from V and 2 bases from J, the gap between germline ends came to 9 bases. Written as DNA, the CDR3 is TGTGCCTGGAGTGCCGGGACTGGCAATCAGCCCCAGCATTTT. Translated: CAWSAGTGNQPQHF.

The J gene is TRBJ2-1, the V gene TRBV5-1; 12 bases are shared with TRBD2. Unmatched junction bases numbered 3, after V lost 4 bases and J lost 4 bases. Germline CDR1 SGHRS, CDR2 YFSETQ. The CDR3 covers 15 residues. The CDR3 sequence: CASSAGLAGYNEQFF. The CDR3 DNA follows: TGCGCCAGCAGCGCCGGACTAGCGGGATACAATGAGCAGTTCTTC.

This clone was found a few times. The CDR3 region is CATTGTGVNEQYF. The CDR3 nucleotides read TGTGCCACCACAGGGACAGGGGTCAACGAGCAGTACTTC. The chain joins TRBV19 to TRBJ2-7; TRBD1 matches 10 bases. This CDR3 has 13 residues. Germline trimming cut 10 bases from V and 5 bases from J; bases unmatched to any gene: 8. CDR1 LNHDA and CDR2 SQIVND come from the germline V gene (reference sequence).

J is TRBJ2-7 and V is TRBV28; 9 bases agree with TRBD1. In germline, CDR1 is MDHEN, CDR2 SYDVKM. The CDR3 is 15 amino acids. Trimming at V came to 2 bases and at J to 4 bases, leaving 6 bases not matched to a gene. CDR3 protein: CASSLGGQGRYEQYF. In DNA form, the CDR3 reads TGTGCCAGCAGTTTAGGGGGACAGGGTAGGTACGAGCAGTACTTC. The whole variable domain, filled in from reference TRBV28 and TRBJ2-7, reads DVKVTQSSRYLVKRTGEKVFLECVQDMDHENMFWYRQDPGLGLRLIYFSYDVKMKEKGDIPEGYSVSREKKERFSLILESASTNQTSMYLCASSLGGQGRYEQYFGPGTRLTVT.

V is TRBV4-1 and J is TRBJ2-2; 7 nucleotides line up with TRBD2. CDR3 length equals 17 residues. V lost 0 bases and J lost 2; bases outside the gene matches: 6. The germline V gene encodes CDR1 MGHRA and CDR2 YSYEKL. CDR3 protein: CASSQEWLAANTGELFF. Here the CDR3 DNA reads TGCGCCAGCAGCCAAGAATGGCTAGCGGCTAACACCGGGGAGCTGTTTTTT.

The genes are TRBV28 and TRBJ2-7; 8 nucleotides agree with TRBD2. Germline V gene data show CDR1 as MDHEN and CDR2 as SYDVKM. The CDR3 runs to 14 residues. Trimming at V came to 11 bases and at J to 2 bases, leaving 11 bases not matched to a gene. CDR3 protein: CAAARGGSTYEQYF. The CDR3, as DNA: TGTGCCGCAGCCCGGGGGGGATCTACCTACGAGCAGTACTTC.

The chain employs TRBV9 and TRBJ1-2; D unclear. Germline loops: CDR1 SGDLS, CDR2 YYNGEE. V shed 0 bases and J shed 3 bases, with 9 bases lying between them. The CDR3 is made up of 14 amino acids. Written as DNA, the CDR3 is TGTGCCAGCAGCGTAGACGGGGATGACTATGGCTACACCTTC. Translating gives CASSVDGDDYGYTF.

Points on this clone: The junction shows a germline mismatch at one end, possibly a read error. The CDR3 DNA sequence: TGTGCCAGCAGCCTCGGGTTGCGGGGGCCCCTCTACGGGCAGTACTTC. As protein: CASSLGLRGPLYGQYF. The rearrangement joins TRBV28 to TRBJ2-7; tentative D call: TRBD2 (7 bases). Per the germline V gene, CDR1 is MDHEN and CDR2 is SYDVKM. There are 16 residues in the CDR3.